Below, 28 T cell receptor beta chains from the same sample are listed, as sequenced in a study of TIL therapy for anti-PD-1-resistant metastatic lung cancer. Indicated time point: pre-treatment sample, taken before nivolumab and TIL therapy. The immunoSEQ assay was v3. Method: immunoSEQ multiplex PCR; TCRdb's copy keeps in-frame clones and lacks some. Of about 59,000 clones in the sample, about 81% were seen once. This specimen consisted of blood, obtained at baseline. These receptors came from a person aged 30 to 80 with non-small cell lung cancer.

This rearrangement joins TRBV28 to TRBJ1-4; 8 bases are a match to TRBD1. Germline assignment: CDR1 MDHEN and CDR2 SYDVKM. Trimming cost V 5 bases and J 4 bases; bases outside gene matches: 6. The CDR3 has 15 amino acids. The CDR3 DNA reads TGTGCCAGCAGTGTAGTAGACAGGGGTAATGAAAAACTGTTTTTT. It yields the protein CASSVVDRGNEKLFF.

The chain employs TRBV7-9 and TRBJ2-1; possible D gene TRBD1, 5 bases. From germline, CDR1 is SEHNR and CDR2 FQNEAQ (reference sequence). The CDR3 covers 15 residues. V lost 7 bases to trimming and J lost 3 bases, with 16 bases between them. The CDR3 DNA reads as TGTGCCAGCAAACCTTATATGGGGCTCTACAATGAGCAGTTCTTC. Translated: CASKPYMGLYNEQFF.

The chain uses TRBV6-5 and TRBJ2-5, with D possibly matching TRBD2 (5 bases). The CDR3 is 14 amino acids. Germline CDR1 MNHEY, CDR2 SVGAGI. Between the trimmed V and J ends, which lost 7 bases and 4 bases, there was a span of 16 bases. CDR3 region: CASNGQSGRETQYF. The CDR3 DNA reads TGTGCCAGCAACGGGCAGAGTGGGAGAGAGACCCAGTACTTC.

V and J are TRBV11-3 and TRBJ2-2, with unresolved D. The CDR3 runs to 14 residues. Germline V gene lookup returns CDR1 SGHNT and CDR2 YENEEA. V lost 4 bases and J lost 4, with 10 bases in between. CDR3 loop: CASSSYPGTGELFF. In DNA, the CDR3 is TGTGCCAGCAGCTCATACCCCGGCACCGGGGAGCTGTTTTTT.

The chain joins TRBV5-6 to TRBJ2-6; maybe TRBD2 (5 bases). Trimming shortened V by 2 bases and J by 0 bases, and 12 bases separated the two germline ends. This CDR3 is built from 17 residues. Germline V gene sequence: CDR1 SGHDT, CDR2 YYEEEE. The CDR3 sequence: CASSLDPRGSGANVLTF. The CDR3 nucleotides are TGTGCCAGCAGCTTAGACCCCCGGGGCTCTGGGGCCAACGTCCTGACTTTC.

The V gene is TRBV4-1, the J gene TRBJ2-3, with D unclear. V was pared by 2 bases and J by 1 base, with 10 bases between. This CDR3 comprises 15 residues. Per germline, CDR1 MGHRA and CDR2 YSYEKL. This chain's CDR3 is CASSQPRQGTDTQYF. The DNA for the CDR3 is TGCGCCAGCAGCCAACCCCGGCAGGGCACAGATACGCAGTATTTT.

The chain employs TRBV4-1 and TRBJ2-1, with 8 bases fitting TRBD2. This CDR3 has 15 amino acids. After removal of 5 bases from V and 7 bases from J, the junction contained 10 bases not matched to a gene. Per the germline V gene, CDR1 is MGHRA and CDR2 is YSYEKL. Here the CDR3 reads CASSKIAGPGNEQFF. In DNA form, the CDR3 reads TGCGCCAGCAGCAAGATAGCGGGGCCCGGGAATGAGCAGTTCTTC.

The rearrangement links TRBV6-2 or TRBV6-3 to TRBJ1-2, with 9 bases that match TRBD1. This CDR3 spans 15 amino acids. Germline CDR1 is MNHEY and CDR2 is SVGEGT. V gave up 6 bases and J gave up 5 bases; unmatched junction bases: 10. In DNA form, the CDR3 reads TGTGCCAGCAGCACTCCTCCGGGACAGGGTTATGGCTACACCTTC. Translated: CASSTPPGQGYGYTF.

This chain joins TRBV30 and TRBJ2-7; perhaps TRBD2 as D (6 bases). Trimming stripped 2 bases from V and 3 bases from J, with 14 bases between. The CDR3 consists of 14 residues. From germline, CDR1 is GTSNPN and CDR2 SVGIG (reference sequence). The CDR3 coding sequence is TGTGCCTGGAGTAGGGGTAGCGGCGTCTACGAGCAGTACTTC. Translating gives CAWSRGSGVYEQYF.

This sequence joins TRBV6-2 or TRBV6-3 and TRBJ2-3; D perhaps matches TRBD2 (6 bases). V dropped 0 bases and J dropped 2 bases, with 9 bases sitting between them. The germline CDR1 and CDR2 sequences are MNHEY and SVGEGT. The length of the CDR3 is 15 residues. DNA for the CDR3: TGTGCCAGCAGTTACTCGGCGGGAAACACAGATACGCAGTATTTT. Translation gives CASSYSAGNTDTQYF.

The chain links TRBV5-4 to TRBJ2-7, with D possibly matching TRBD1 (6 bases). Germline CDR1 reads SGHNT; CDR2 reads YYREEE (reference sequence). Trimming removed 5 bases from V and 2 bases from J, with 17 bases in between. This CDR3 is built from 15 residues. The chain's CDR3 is CASSHKSDSPYEQYF. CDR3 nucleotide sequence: TGTGCCAGCAGTCACAAGTCGGACAGTCCCTACGAGCAGTACTTC.

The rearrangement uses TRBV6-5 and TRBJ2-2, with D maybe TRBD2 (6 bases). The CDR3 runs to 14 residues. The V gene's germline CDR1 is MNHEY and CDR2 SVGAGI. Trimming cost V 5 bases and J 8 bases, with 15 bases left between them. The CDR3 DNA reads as TGTGCCAGCAGTCCCAGAGAAGGGAGGGGGGAGCTGTTTTTT. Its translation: CASSPREGRGELFF.

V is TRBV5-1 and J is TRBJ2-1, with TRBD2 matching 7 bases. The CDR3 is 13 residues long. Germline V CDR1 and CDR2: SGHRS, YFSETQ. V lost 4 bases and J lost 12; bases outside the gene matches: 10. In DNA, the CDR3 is TGCGCCAGCAGCGCAGGACTAGTTTCGGGGCAGTTCTTC. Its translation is CASSAGLVSGQFF.

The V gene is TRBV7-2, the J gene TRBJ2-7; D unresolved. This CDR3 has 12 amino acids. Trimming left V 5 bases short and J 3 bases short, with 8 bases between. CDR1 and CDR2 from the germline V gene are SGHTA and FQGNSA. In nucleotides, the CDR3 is TGTGCCAGCAGCGTCTACTTCTACGAGCAGTACTTC. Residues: CASSVYFYEQYF.

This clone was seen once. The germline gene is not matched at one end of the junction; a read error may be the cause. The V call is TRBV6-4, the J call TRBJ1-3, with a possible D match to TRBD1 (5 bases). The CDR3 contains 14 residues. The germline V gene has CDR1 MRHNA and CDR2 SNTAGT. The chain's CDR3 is CASSDSRIGTCSDF. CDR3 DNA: TGTGCCAGCAGTGACTCGAGGATAGGGACCTGCTCTGATTTT.

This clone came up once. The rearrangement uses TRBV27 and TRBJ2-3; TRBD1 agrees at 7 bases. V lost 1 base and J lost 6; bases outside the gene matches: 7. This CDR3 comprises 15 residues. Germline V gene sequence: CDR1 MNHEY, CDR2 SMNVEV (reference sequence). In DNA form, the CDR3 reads TGTGCCAGCAGTTTATTGGTCAGGGGGACCGATACGCAGTATTTT. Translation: CASSLLVRGTDTQYF.

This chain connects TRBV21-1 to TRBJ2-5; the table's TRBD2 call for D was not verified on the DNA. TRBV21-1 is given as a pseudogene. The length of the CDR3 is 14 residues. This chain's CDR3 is CASSKKAAQETQYF. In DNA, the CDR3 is TGTGCCAGCAGCAAAAAAGCGGCACAAGAGACCCAGTACTTC.

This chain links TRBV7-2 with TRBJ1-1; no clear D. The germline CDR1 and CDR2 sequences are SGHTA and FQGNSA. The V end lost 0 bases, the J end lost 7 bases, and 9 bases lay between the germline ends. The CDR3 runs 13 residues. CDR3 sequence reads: CASSLAMSDEAFF. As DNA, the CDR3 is TGTGCCAGCAGCTTAGCGATGTCGGATGAAGCTTTCTTT.

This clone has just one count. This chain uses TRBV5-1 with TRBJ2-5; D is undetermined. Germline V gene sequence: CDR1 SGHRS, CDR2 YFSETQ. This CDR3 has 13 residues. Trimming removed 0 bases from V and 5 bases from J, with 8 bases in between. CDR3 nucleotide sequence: TGCGCCAGCAGCTTGGACTCTATGGAGACCCAGTACTTC. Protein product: CASSLDSMETQYF.

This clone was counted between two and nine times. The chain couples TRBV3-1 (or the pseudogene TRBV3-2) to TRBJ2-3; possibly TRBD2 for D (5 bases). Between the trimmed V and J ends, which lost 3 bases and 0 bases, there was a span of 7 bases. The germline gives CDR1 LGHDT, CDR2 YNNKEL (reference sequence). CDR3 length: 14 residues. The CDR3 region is CASSHGLSTDTQYF. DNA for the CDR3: TGTGCCAGCAGCCACGGACTGAGCACAGATACGCAGTATTTT.

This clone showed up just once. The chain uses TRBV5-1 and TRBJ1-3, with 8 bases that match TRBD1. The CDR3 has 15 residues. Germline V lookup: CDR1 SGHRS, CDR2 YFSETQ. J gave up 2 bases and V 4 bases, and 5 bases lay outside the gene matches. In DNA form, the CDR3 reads TGCGCCAGCAGCACCCGGACAGGGACTGGAAACACCATATATTTT. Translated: CASSTRTGTGNTIYF.

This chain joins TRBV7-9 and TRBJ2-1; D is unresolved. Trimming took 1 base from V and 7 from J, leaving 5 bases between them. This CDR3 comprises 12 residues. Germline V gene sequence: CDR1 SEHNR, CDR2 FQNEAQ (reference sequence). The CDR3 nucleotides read TGTGCCAGCAGCTTAGGCGTAAATGAGCAGTTCTTC. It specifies CASSLGVNEQFF.

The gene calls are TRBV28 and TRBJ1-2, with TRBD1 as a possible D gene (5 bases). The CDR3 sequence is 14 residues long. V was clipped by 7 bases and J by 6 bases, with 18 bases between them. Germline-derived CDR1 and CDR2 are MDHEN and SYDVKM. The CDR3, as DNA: TGTGCCAGCATGGCAGGGTTGGACTCGGATGGCTACACCTTC. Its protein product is CASMAGLDSDGYTF.

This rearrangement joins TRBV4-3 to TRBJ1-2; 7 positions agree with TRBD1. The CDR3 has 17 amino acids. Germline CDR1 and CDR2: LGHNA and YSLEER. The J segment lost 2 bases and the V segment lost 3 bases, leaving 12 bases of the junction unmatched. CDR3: CASSQTSEGARNYGYTF. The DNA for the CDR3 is TGCGCCAGCAGCCAGACATCGGAGGGGGCGCGGAACTATGGCTACACCTTC.

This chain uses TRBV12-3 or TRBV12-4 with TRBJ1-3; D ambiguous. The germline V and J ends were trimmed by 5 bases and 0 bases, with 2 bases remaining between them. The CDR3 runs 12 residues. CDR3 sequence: CASSLSGNTIYF. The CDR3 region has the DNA TGTGCCAGCAGTCTCTCTGGAAACACCATATATTTT.

The CDR3 here is CASSLTAAGGGPDTQYF. As DNA, the CDR3 is TGTGCCAGCAGCTTAACGGCGGCGGGAGGAGGGCCAGATACGCAGTATTTT. The V gene is TRBV7-3, the J gene TRBJ2-3; TRBD2 agrees at 8 bases. The CDR3 consists of 17 residues. J was trimmed by 4 bases and V by 0 bases; bases with no gene match: 9. Germline loops: CDR1 SGHTA, CDR2 FQGTGA.

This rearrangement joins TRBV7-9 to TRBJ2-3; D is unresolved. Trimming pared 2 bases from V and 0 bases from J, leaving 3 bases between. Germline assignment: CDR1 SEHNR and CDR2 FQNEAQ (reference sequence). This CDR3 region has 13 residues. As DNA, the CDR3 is TGTGCCAGCAGCTTATTTAGCACAGATACGCAGTATTTT. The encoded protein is CASSLFSTDTQYF.

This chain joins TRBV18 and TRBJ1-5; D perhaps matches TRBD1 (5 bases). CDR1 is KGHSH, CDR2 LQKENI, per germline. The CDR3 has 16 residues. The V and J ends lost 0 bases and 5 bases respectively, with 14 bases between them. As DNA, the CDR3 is TGTGCCAGCTCACCACCGAACGGGCAGGGTTATCAGCCCCAGCATTTT. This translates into CASSPPNGQGYQPQHF.